This T cell receptor (beta chain) was sequenced during a study of a mutant IDH1 vaccine in newly diagnosed glioma. Study information: The therapy given earlier, which was standard therapy, consisted of radiotherapy, temozolomide, or both, and most of the patients received both.

Regarding this clone: Its target is not known.

The table came from immunoSEQ multiplex PCR; TCRdb's copy has only in-frame clones and leaves some out. The repertoire holds about 34,000 clones, with around nine tenths as singletons. As to time point: week 47, end of study. Topical imiquimod accompanied each vaccine dose, which consisted of 300 ug of mutant IDH1 20-mer peptide. The CDR3 consists of 14 residues. The V and J ends lost 9 bases and 5 bases, in that order; junction bases with no gene match: 10. Germline lookup yields CDR1 SGHNT and CDR2 YYREEE (reference sequence). J is TRBJ1-2 and V is TRBV5-4; 10 nucleotides match TRBD1. Sequenced material: PBMCs, taken from a glioma patient whose treatment included an IDH1 peptide vaccine. This clonotype originated in a woman younger than 45 with glioma. For the CDR3, the DNA is TGTGCCACCTTTATACCGGGACAGGGGTATGGCTACACCTTC. It yields the protein CATFIPGQGYGYTF.